These T cell receptor beta chains were read from a single sample in a study of blood T cell repertoires in COVID-19. Produced via immunoSEQ multiplex PCR; TCRdb's table is partial and in-frame only. The sample records around 220,000 clones, about 90% being singletons. The sample taken for sequencing was PBMCs or T cells enriched from blood (not recorded which). These receptors originate from a man under 40 who had been exposed to COVID-19. The CDR3 runs from the conserved cysteine through the conserved F or W. Each record gives: clone size, J gene, V gene, D gene, CDR3 protein, CDR3 DNA. The D gene is left open where the match is weak. Not all rows give a size; the values are once, few, many and, for expanded clones, a class.

abundance: once
j_gene: TRBJ1-5
v_gene: TRBV4-1
d_gene: -
CDR3aa: CASSNRQVDNQPQHF
CDR3nt: TGCGCCAGCAGCAACCGACAGGTAGACAATCAGCCCCAGCATTTT

abundance: -
j_gene: TRBJ2-1
v_gene: TRBV19
d_gene: -
CDR3aa: CASKRGYNEQFF
CDR3nt: TGTGCCAGTAAAAGGGGCTACAATGAGCAGTTCTTC

abundance: -
j_gene: TRBJ2-7
v_gene: TRBV18
d_gene: -
CDR3aa: CASSPAGLRVEQYF
CDR3nt: TGTGCCAGCTCACCAGCAGGACTCCGGGTCGAGCAGTACTTC

abundance: -
j_gene: TRBJ2-2
v_gene: TRBV28
d_gene: -
CDR3aa: CASSTPAEPRPGELFF
CDR3nt: TGTGCCAGCAGCACCCCGGCAGAGCCTAGACCCGGGGAGCTGTTTTTT

abundance: -
j_gene: TRBJ2-3
v_gene: TRBV6-2/TRBV6-3
d_gene: -
CDR3aa: CASSLRTPMSTDTQYF
CDR3nt: TGTGCCAGCAGCCTCCGGACTCCCATGAGCACAGATACGCAGTATTTT

abundance: -
j_gene: TRBJ2-3
v_gene: TRBV4-2
d_gene: -
CDR3aa: CASSPEHPSDTQYF
CDR3nt: TGTGCCAGCAGCCCCGAACACCCCTCGGATACGCAGTATTTT

abundance: -
j_gene: TRBJ1-1
v_gene: TRBV7-9
d_gene: -
CDR3aa: CASSFPGPLLGAEAFF
CDR3nt: TGTGCCAGCAGCTTCCCCGGGCCTCTACTGGGGGCAGAAGCTTTCTTT

abundance: -
j_gene: TRBJ2-5
v_gene: TRBV20-1
d_gene: -
CDR3aa: CSASLFRGAETQYF
CDR3nt: TGCAGTGCTAGTTTGTTTCGCGGGGCGGAGACCCAGTACTTC

abundance: -
j_gene: TRBJ2-7
v_gene: TRBV4-2
d_gene: -
CDR3aa: CASSQATSYEQYF
CDR3nt: TGTGCCAGCAGCCAAGCTACTAGCTACGAGCAGTACTTC

abundance: -
j_gene: TRBJ1-3
v_gene: TRBV12-3/TRBV12-4
d_gene: TRBD1
CDR3aa: CASRRQGRNTIYF
CDR3nt: TGTGCCAGCAGAAGACAGGGGAGAAACACCATATATTTT

abundance: -
j_gene: TRBJ2-3
v_gene: TRBV7-3
d_gene: -
CDR3aa: CASSPLGLDTQYF
CDR3nt: TGTGCCAGCAGCCCTCTGGGGCTGGATACGCAGTATTTT

abundance: -
j_gene: TRBJ2-1
v_gene: TRBV10-3
d_gene: TRBD2
CDR3aa: CAISESRRGGMNEQFF
CDR3nt: TGTGCCATCAGTGAGTCTAGGCGGGGGGGGATGAATGAGCAGTTCTTC

abundance: -
j_gene: TRBJ2-7
v_gene: TRBV21-1
d_gene: -
CDR3aa: CASPPGSGASGEQYF
CDR3nt: TGTGCCAGCCCACCCGGGTCAGGGGCCAGTGGCGAGCAGTACTTC

abundance: -
j_gene: TRBJ1-6
v_gene: TRBV6-5
d_gene: TRBD1
CDR3aa: CASSGQGPYNSPLHF
CDR3nt: TGTGCCAGCTCCGGACAGGGTCCATATAATTCACCCCTCCACTTT

abundance: -
j_gene: TRBJ1-1
v_gene: TRBV2
d_gene: -
CDR3aa: CASNGEYTEAFF
CDR3nt: TGTGCCAGCAACGGAGAGTACACTGAAGCTTTCTTT

abundance: few
j_gene: TRBJ1-3
v_gene: TRBV19
d_gene: -
CDR3aa: CASSIDSNQMNTIYF
CDR3nt: TGTGCCAGTAGTATAGATTCCAACCAGATGAACACCATATATTTT

abundance: -
j_gene: TRBJ1-4
v_gene: TRBV5-1
d_gene: -
CDR3aa: CASSLALNEKLFF
CDR3nt: TGCGCCAGCAGCTTGGCTCTTAATGAAAAACTGTTTTTT

abundance: -
j_gene: TRBJ2-7
v_gene: TRBV6-1
d_gene: TRBD1
CDR3aa: CASSEGTGGVYEQYF
CDR3nt: TGTGCCAGCAGTGAAGGGACAGGGGGCGTCTACGAGCAGTACTTC

abundance: few
j_gene: TRBJ1-2
v_gene: TRBV7-9
d_gene: -
CDR3aa: CATALTEVLDYGYTF
CDR3nt: TGTGCCACCGCCTTGACGGAGGTCTTGGACTATGGCTACACCTTC

abundance: -
j_gene: TRBJ2-1
v_gene: TRBV18
d_gene: -
CDR3aa: CASSPFAGTAYNEQFF
CDR3nt: TGTGCCAGCTCACCATTTGCGGGGACAGCCTACAATGAGCAGTTCTTC

abundance: few
j_gene: TRBJ2-3
v_gene: TRBV27
d_gene: TRBD1
CDR3aa: CASRTGPDTQYF
CDR3nt: TGTGCCAGCCGGACAGGGCCAGATACGCAGTATTTT

abundance: -
j_gene: TRBJ1-2
v_gene: TRBV7-9
d_gene: TRBD1
CDR3aa: CASRGQELGGYGYTF
CDR3nt: TGTGCCAGCAGGGGACAGGAACTCGGAGGGTATGGCTACACCTTC

abundance: -
j_gene: TRBJ1-6
v_gene: TRBV4-1
d_gene: -
CDR3aa: CASSHIQGDGALHF
CDR3nt: TGCGCCAGCAGCCATATACAGGGAGATGGGGCCCTCCACTTT

abundance: once
j_gene: TRBJ2-5
v_gene: TRBV15
d_gene: -
CDR3aa: CATSRDYSVETQYF
CDR3nt: TGTGCCACCAGCAGAGATTATTCTGTGGAGACCCAGTACTTC

abundance: -
j_gene: TRBJ1-5
v_gene: TRBV19
d_gene: TRBD1
CDR3aa: CASSVGQGAVLAAQHF
CDR3nt: TGTGCCAGTAGTGTCGGACAGGGGGCAGTTCTGGCGGCCCAGCATTTT

abundance: -
j_gene: TRBJ2-5
v_gene: TRBV24-1
d_gene: -
CDR3aa: CATSGGGSGETQYF
CDR3nt: TGTGCCACCAGTGGGGGGGGCAGCGGGGAGACCCAGTACTTC

abundance: -
j_gene: TRBJ2-1
v_gene: TRBV6-1
d_gene: TRBD2
CDR3aa: CASSEGLAGGNEQFF
CDR3nt: TGTGCCAGCAGTGAGGGACTAGCGGGGGGTAATGAGCAGTTCTTC

abundance: -
j_gene: TRBJ2-7
v_gene: TRBV30
d_gene: -
CDR3aa: CAWSLTGPYEQYF
CDR3nt: TGTGCCTGGAGTTTAACAGGGCCCTACGAGCAGTACTTC

abundance: -
j_gene: TRBJ2-7
v_gene: TRBV7-9
d_gene: -
CDR3aa: CASSLARSGYEQYF
CDR3nt: TGTGCCAGCAGCTTAGCCCGGTCAGGGTACGAGCAGTACTTC

abundance: -
j_gene: TRBJ1-5
v_gene: TRBV19
d_gene: -
CDR3aa: CASSIPRRGSQPQHF
CDR3nt: TGTGCCAGTAGTATCCCCCGCAGGGGAAGTCAGCCCCAGCATTTT

abundance: -
j_gene: TRBJ2-7
v_gene: TRBV5-1
d_gene: -
CDR3aa: CASSGTTGSYEQYF
CDR3nt: TGCGCCAGCAGTGGTACTACCGGGTCCTACGAGCAGTACTTC

abundance: -
j_gene: TRBJ2-5
v_gene: TRBV2
d_gene: TRBD1
CDR3aa: CAAAGQDVQETQYF
CDR3nt: TGTGCCGCCGCCGGACAGGATGTCCAAGAGACCCAGTACTTC

abundance: -
j_gene: TRBJ2-5
v_gene: TRBV7-9
d_gene: -
CDR3aa: CASSYREETQYF
CDR3nt: TGTGCCAGCAGCTACAGGGAAGAGACCCAGTACTTC

abundance: -
j_gene: TRBJ1-2
v_gene: TRBV7-2
d_gene: TRBD1
CDR3aa: CASSLGQGEDGYTF
CDR3nt: TGTGCCAGCAGCTTAGGGCAGGGGGAGGATGGCTACACCTTC

abundance: -
j_gene: TRBJ1-6
v_gene: TRBV10-3
d_gene: -
CDR3aa: CAISGGGGSYNSPLHF
CDR3nt: TGTGCCATCAGTGGGGGTGGAGGTTCCTATAATTCACCCCTCCACTTT

abundance: -
j_gene: TRBJ2-3
v_gene: TRBV27
d_gene: -
CDR3aa: CATLPQYSVGGTDTQYF
CDR3nt: TGTGCCACCCTGCCTCAGTATAGCGTCGGTGGCACAGATACGCAGTATTTT

abundance: -
j_gene: TRBJ2-1
v_gene: TRBV4-1
d_gene: -
CDR3aa: CASSQAARRGIEQFF
CDR3nt: TGCGCCAGCAGCCAAGCTGCTCGTCGGGGGATTGAGCAGTTCTTC

abundance: -
j_gene: TRBJ2-5
v_gene: TRBV7-2
d_gene: -
CDR3aa: CASSSRGLSETQYF
CDR3nt: TGTGCCAGCAGCTCCCGGGGTTTATCAGAGACCCAGTACTTC

abundance: -
j_gene: TRBJ1-2
v_gene: TRBV13
d_gene: -
CDR3aa: CASSRTRDYGYTF
CDR3nt: TGTGCCAGCAGCCGAACGAGGGACTATGGCTACACCTTC

abundance: -
j_gene: TRBJ1-4
v_gene: TRBV19
d_gene: TRBD1
CDR3aa: CASTPGQGGEKLFF
CDR3nt: TGTGCCAGTACCCCGGGACAGGGGGGTGAAAAACTGTTTTTT

abundance: once
j_gene: TRBJ2-3
v_gene: TRBV7-9
d_gene: -
CDR3aa: CASSGWRSPGTDTQYF
CDR3nt: TGTGCCAGCAGCGGTTGGCGTAGCCCGGGCACAGATACGCAGTATTTT

abundance: -
j_gene: TRBJ1-1
v_gene: TRBV5-1
d_gene: -
CDR3aa: CASGTGLGGLNTEAFF
CDR3nt: TGCGCCAGCGGAACCGGACTCGGAGGGCTGAACACTGAAGCTTTCTTT

abundance: -
j_gene: TRBJ2-2
v_gene: TRBV6-6
d_gene: TRBD2
CDR3aa: CASKKSGGDGELFF
CDR3nt: TGTGCCAGCAAGAAAAGCGGGGGCGACGGGGAGCTGTTTTTT

abundance: -
j_gene: TRBJ1-1
v_gene: TRBV12-3/TRBV12-4
d_gene: -
CDR3aa: CASSRGRQEAFF
CDR3nt: TGTGCCAGCAGTAGGGGTAGACAGGAAGCTTTCTTT

abundance: -
j_gene: TRBJ1-1
v_gene: TRBV4-2
d_gene: -
CDR3aa: CASSQEGASTEAFF
CDR3nt: TGTGCCAGCAGCCAAGAGGGGGCATCCACTGAAGCTTTCTTT

abundance: -
j_gene: TRBJ1-3
v_gene: TRBV5-6
d_gene: -
CDR3aa: CASSSDIITTEDTIYF
CDR3nt: TGTGCCAGCAGCTCTGATATCATAACTACGGAGGACACCATATATTTT

abundance: once
j_gene: TRBJ1-2
v_gene: TRBV4-2
d_gene: -
CDR3aa: CASSQEEAIGNYGYTF
CDR3nt: TGTGCCAGCAGCCAAGAGGAGGCCATTGGGAACTATGGCTACACCTTC

abundance: once
j_gene: TRBJ1-3
v_gene: TRBV5-1
d_gene: -
CDR3aa: CASSSGHLGNTIYF
CDR3nt: TGCGCCAGCAGCTCTGGACACCTTGGAAACACCATATATTTT

abundance: -
j_gene: TRBJ2-5
v_gene: TRBV7-2
d_gene: TRBD1
CDR3aa: CASSEGQTQETQYF
CDR3nt: TGTGCCAGCAGCGAGGGACAGACACAAGAGACCCAGTACTTC

abundance: -
j_gene: TRBJ1-1
v_gene: TRBV11-2
d_gene: -
CDR3aa: CASSRPNTEAFF
CDR3nt: TGTGCCAGCAGCCGTCCCAACACTGAAGCTTTCTTT

abundance: -
j_gene: TRBJ1-5
v_gene: TRBV20-1
d_gene: -
CDR3aa: CSASGVAGDNQPQHF
CDR3nt: TGCAGTGCTAGTGGGGTCGCGGGGGACAATCAGCCCCAGCATTTT

abundance: -
j_gene: TRBJ1-5
v_gene: TRBV19
d_gene: TRBD1
CDR3aa: CASSLGTEVNQPQHF
CDR3nt: TGTGCCAGTAGCCTCGGGACAGAGGTCAATCAGCCCCAGCATTTT

abundance: -
j_gene: TRBJ1-3
v_gene: TRBV5-6
d_gene: -
CDR3aa: CASSFLGNTIYF
CDR3nt: TGTGCCAGCAGCTTCCTGGGAAACACCATATATTTT

abundance: -
j_gene: TRBJ2-2
v_gene: TRBV3-1/TRBV3-2
d_gene: -
CDR3aa: CASHSGRHTPNTGELFF
CDR3nt: TGTGCCAGCCACTCCGGAAGACACACACCGAACACCGGGGAGCTGTTTTTT

abundance: -
j_gene: TRBJ1-1
v_gene: TRBV29-1
d_gene: TRBD1
CDR3aa: CSVENRGLYTEAFF
CDR3nt: TGCAGCGTTGAGAACAGGGGCTTGTACACTGAAGCTTTCTTT